This is a list of T cell receptor beta chains from one sample in a study of blood T cell repertoires in COVID-19. Using immunoSEQ multiplex PCR, the repertoire was profiled, and TCRdb retains in-frame clones only, with some absent. The sample contains 130,000 to 150,000 clones, 80% to 90% of which appear only once. Sequencing was carried out using peripheral blood. Receptors were obtained from a woman aged 45-65 years with acute or convalescent COVID-19. CDR3s include the opening cysteine and the closing phenylalanine or tryptophan. The order of the fields is J gene, clone size, V gene, D gene, CDR3 protein, CDR3 DNA. The D gene is left open where the match is weak. Where a row states a size, it is once, few, many or the class of an expanded clone; other rows omit it.

J: TRBJ1-1; size: -; V: TRBV19; D: -; CDR3: CASSPPGYTEAFF; DNA: TGTGCCAGTAGTCCCCCGGGTTACACTGAAGCTTTCTTT
J: TRBJ1-5; size: -; V: TRBV4-1; D: -; CDR3: CASSQVMAQRPQHF; DNA: TGCGCCAGCAGCCAAGTCATGGCCCAGCGGCCCCAGCATTTT
J: TRBJ1-2; size: -; V: TRBV29-1; D: TRBD1; CDR3: CSVRQGANYGYTF; DNA: TGCAGCGTTCGACAGGGGGCTAACTATGGCTACACCTTC
J: TRBJ2-7; size: -; V: TRBV10-3; D: TRBD2; CDR3: CAISEREGRGLAGNYEQYF; DNA: TGTGCCATCAGTGAACGTGAAGGGAGGGGGCTAGCGGGAAACTACGAGCAGTACTTC
J: TRBJ1-5; size: once; V: TRBV18; D: -; CDR3: CASSRFGGTGDTFYQPQHF; DNA: TGTGCCAGCTCGCGATTCGGGGGGACGGGCGATACATTTTATCAGCCCCAGCATTTT
J: TRBJ1-5; size: -; V: TRBV5-1; D: -; CDR3: CASSPGGVNQPQHF; DNA: TGCGCCAGCAGCCCTGGGGGGGTGAATCAGCCCCAGCATTTT
J: TRBJ2-3; size: -; V: TRBV7-3; D: TRBD1; CDR3: CASSEGQGIDTQYF; DNA: TGTGCCAGCAGCGAAGGACAGGGGATAGATACGCAGTATTTT
J: TRBJ2-3; size: -; V: TRBV6-5; D: -; CDR3: CASSYSNGDTQYF; DNA: TGTGCCAGCAGTTACTCGAACGGGGATACGCAGTATTTT
J: TRBJ1-1; size: -; V: TRBV7-2; D: -; CDR3: CASSLYGIQNTEAFF; DNA: TGTGCCAGCAGCTTATATGGCATCCAGAACACTGAAGCTTTCTTT
J: TRBJ2-7; size: -; V: TRBV9; D: -; CDR3: CASSVGVAADAYEQYF; DNA: TGTGCCAGCAGCGTAGGGGTAGCGGCAGACGCCTACGAGCAGTACTTC
J: TRBJ1-1; size: few; V: TRBV6-1; D: -; CDR3: CASSEAAGVGNTEAFF; DNA: TGTGCCAGCAGTGAAGCAGCAGGCGTTGGGAACACTGAAGCTTTCTTT
J: TRBJ1-1; size: -; V: TRBV7-9; D: -; CDR3: CASSLVGGQLVNTEAFF; DNA: TGTGCCAGCAGCTTAGTCGGAGGACAGCTTGTGAACACTGAAGCTTTCTTT
J: TRBJ1-6; size: -; V: TRBV27; D: -; CDR3: CASSFRTGINPYNSPLHF; DNA: TGTGCCAGCAGTTTCCGGACGGGGATAAACCCGTATAATTCACCCCTCCACTTT
J: TRBJ2-1; size: -; V: TRBV11-3; D: TRBD1; CDR3: CASSLGRGLSYNEQFF; DNA: TGTGCCAGCAGCTTAGGAAGGGGGCTCTCCTACAATGAGCAGTTCTTC
J: TRBJ1-1; size: -; V: TRBV7-9; D: -; CDR3: CASSSRNGNTEAFF; DNA: TGTGCCAGCAGCTCCCGCAACGGGAACACTGAAGCTTTCTTT
J: TRBJ2-7; size: -; V: TRBV11-1; D: TRBD2; CDR3: CASSLRTSGHEQYF; DNA: TGTGCCAGCAGCCTAAGGACTAGCGGCCACGAGCAGTACTTC
J: TRBJ1-5; size: -; V: TRBV5-8; D: TRBD1; CDR3: CASSFTGQGGQPQHF; DNA: TGTGCCAGCAGCTTTACCGGACAGGGCGGTCAGCCCCAGCATTTT
J: TRBJ2-7; size: -; V: TRBV4-2; D: TRBD2; CDR3: CASSQAGSGNYEQYF; DNA: TGTGCCAGCAGCCAAGCCGGGAGCGGGAACTACGAGCAGTACTTC
J: TRBJ2-7; size: once; V: TRBV5-8; D: -; CDR3: CASSPDSPSYEQYF; DNA: TGTGCCAGCAGCCCGGACAGCCCCTCCTACGAGCAGTACTTC
J: TRBJ2-3; size: once; V: TRBV2; D: -; CDR3: CASSETADTQYF; DNA: TGTGCCAGCAGTGAAACGGCAGATACGCAGTATTTT
J: TRBJ1-1; size: few; V: TRBV9; D: -; CDR3: CASSVGTALQTEAFF; DNA: TGTGCCAGCAGCGTAGGGACAGCCCTCCAGACTGAAGCTTTCTTT
J: TRBJ2-7; size: few; V: TRBV13; D: TRBD1; CDR3: CASSRDRGEQYF; DNA: TGTGCCAGCAGCCGGGACAGGGGAGAGCAGTACTTC
J: TRBJ1-2; size: -; V: TRBV2; D: -; CDR3: CASSELGTPNGYTF; DNA: TGTGCCAGCAGTGAACTCGGGACTCCTAATGGCTACACCTTC
J: TRBJ2-2; size: -; V: TRBV7-8; D: -; CDR3: CASSLAVGQKARELFF; DNA: TGTGCCAGCAGCTTAGCGGTGGGACAAAAGGCGCGGGAGCTGTTTTTT
J: TRBJ2-7; size: -; V: TRBV5-1; D: TRBD1; CDR3: CASSLEGQGTYEQYF; DNA: TGCGCCAGCAGCTTGGAGGGACAGGGAACCTACGAGCAGTACTTC
J: TRBJ2-1; size: -; V: TRBV19; D: TRBD2; CDR3: CASRRGTSGTYNEQFF; DNA: TGTGCCAGTAGAAGGGGGACTAGCGGGACCTACAATGAGCAGTTCTTC
J: TRBJ1-6; size: -; V: TRBV7-9; D: TRBD1; CDR3: CASSLGQGLSSYNSPLHF; DNA: TGTGCCAGCAGCTTAGGACAGGGGCTAAGCTCCTATAATTCACCCCTCCACTTT
J: TRBJ2-7; size: -; V: TRBV10-3; D: TRBD1; CDR3: CAIRGTDTYEQYF; DNA: TGTGCCATCAGGGGGACAGACACCTACGAGCAGTACTTC
J: TRBJ2-1; size: -; V: TRBV20-1; D: -; CDR3: CSASLGAGEQFF; DNA: TGCAGTGCTAGTCTGGGTGCGGGTGAGCAGTTCTTC
J: TRBJ2-1; size: once; V: TRBV6-1; D: -; CDR3: CASSDASASSYNEQFF; DNA: TGTGCCAGCAGTGATGCTAGCGCCAGCTCCTACAATGAGCAGTTCTTC
J: TRBJ2-7; size: -; V: TRBV19; D: TRBD2; CDR3: CASSSLLAASYEQYF; DNA: TGTGCCAGTAGTAGTTTACTAGCGGCCTCCTACGAGCAGTACTTC
J: TRBJ1-1; size: -; V: TRBV5-1; D: -; CDR3: CASSLDGPGGEAFF; DNA: TGCGCCAGCAGCTTGGATGGGCCGGGGGGAGAAGCTTTCTTT
J: TRBJ1-1; size: -; V: TRBV7-2; D: TRBD1; CDR3: CASSLDGQGGTEAFF; DNA: TGTGCCAGCAGCTTAGATGGACAGGGAGGCACTGAAGCTTTCTTT
J: TRBJ1-2; size: -; V: TRBV18; D: TRBD1; CDR3: CASSPLAGQDYGYTF; DNA: TGTGCCAGCTCACCTCTTGCAGGACAGGACTATGGCTACACCTTC
J: TRBJ1-6; size: -; V: TRBV18; D: -; CDR3: CASSPPSQGYNSPLHF; DNA: TGTGCCAGCTCACCACCGAGCCAGGGGTATAATTCACCCCTCCACTTT
J: TRBJ1-1; size: -; V: TRBV4-2; D: TRBD1; CDR3: CASSLGGDRVNTEAFF; DNA: TGTGCCAGCAGCCTCGGGGGGGACAGGGTCAACACTGAAGCTTTCTTT
J: TRBJ1-1; size: -; V: TRBV5-1; D: TRBD1; CDR3: CASKRAGGSNTEAFF; DNA: TGCGCCAGCAAGAGAGCAGGGGGTTCGAACACTGAAGCTTTCTTT
J: TRBJ2-1; size: once; V: TRBV28; D: TRBD2; CDR3: CASSPAGGQRGEQFF; DNA: TGTGCCAGCAGTCCAGCGGGGGGGCAAAGGGGTGAGCAGTTCTTC
J: TRBJ1-5; size: -; V: TRBV19; D: TRBD1; CDR3: CASNPTGASNQPQHF; DNA: TGTGCCAGCAACCCGACAGGGGCTAGCAATCAGCCCCAGCATTTT
J: TRBJ2-2; size: -; V: TRBV7-8; D: TRBD2; CDR3: CASTLPASGGVRNTGELFF; DNA: TGTGCCAGCACCCTACCGGCTAGCGGGGGGGTTAGAAACACCGGGGAGCTGTTTTTT
J: TRBJ2-2; size: few; V: TRBV19; D: TRBD2; CDR3: CASSTGTSGRLTGELFF; DNA: TGTGCCAGTAGTACTGGGACTAGCGGGAGGTTAACCGGGGAGCTGTTTTTT
J: TRBJ2-7; size: -; V: TRBV6-5; D: -; CDR3: CASRRTGNVWDEQYF; DNA: TGTGCCAGCAGGAGAACAGGGAACGTGTGGGACGAGCAGTACTTC
J: TRBJ1-2; size: -; V: TRBV28; D: TRBD1; CDR3: CASSPPGQGRVNGYTF; DNA: TGTGCCAGCAGTCCCCCCGGACAGGGAAGAGTAAATGGCTACACCTTC
J: TRBJ1-2; size: -; V: TRBV6-2/TRBV6-3; D: -; CDR3: CASSYEWGRNYGYTF; DNA: TGTGCCAGCAGTTACGAGTGGGGGCGCAACTATGGCTACACCTTC
J: TRBJ1-1; size: -; V: TRBV5-6; D: -; CDR3: CASSAQPSPSTEAFF; DNA: TGTGCCAGCAGCGCTCAACCCTCACCGAGCACTGAAGCTTTCTTT
J: TRBJ1-1; size: -; V: TRBV20-1; D: TRBD1; CDR3: CSGDSNTEAFF; DNA: TGCAGTGGGGACAGTAACACTGAAGCTTTCTTT
J: TRBJ2-7; size: once; V: TRBV19; D: TRBD2; CDR3: CATSGLAGVGEQYF; DNA: TGTGCCACCTCGGGACTAGCGGGAGTGGGAGAGCAGTACTTC